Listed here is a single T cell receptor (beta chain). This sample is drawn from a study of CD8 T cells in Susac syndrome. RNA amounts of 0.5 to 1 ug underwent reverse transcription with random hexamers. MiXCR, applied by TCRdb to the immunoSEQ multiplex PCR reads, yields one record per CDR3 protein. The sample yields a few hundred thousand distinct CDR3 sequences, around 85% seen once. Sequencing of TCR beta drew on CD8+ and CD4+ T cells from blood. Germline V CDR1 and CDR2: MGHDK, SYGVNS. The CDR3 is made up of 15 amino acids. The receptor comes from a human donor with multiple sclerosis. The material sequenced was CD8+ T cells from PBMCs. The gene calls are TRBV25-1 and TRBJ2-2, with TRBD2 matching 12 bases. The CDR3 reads CAAGTSGLYTGELFF. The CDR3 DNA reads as TGTGCAGCAGGGACTAGCGGGCTGTACACCGGGGAGCTGTTTTTT.